This T cell receptor beta chain emerged from a study of blood T cells in healthy people across ages. Whenever a sample was processed, at least 6 million PBMCs were isolated. The amount of total RNA extracted per sample was at least 6 micrograms. In germline, CDR1 is MGHRA, CDR2 YSYEKL. CDR3 length: 14 amino acids. Trimming removed 0 bases at V and 14 bases at J, with 18 bases between. With a J-beta primer mix and a sample-barcoded 5' primer, a second PCR ran 7 to 11 cycles. Carrying 12 random nucleotides, a template-switch adaptor labeled each individual cDNA molecule. Each CDR3 protein gets one entry after TCRdb re-called the 5' RACE reads with MiXCR. The top ten hold about 18% of the sample, which has hundreds of thousands of distinct CDR3 sequences, 29% seen once.

Input material: blood. V and J are TRBV4-1 and TRBJ2-3, with a tentative D call TRBD2 (6 bases). The sequence was collected from a woman older than 75 in good health. The CDR3 loop reads CASSQDPAEGCGYF. The CDR3 DNA sequence: TGCGCCAGCAGCCAAGATCCAGCGGAGGGGTGTGGGTATTTT.